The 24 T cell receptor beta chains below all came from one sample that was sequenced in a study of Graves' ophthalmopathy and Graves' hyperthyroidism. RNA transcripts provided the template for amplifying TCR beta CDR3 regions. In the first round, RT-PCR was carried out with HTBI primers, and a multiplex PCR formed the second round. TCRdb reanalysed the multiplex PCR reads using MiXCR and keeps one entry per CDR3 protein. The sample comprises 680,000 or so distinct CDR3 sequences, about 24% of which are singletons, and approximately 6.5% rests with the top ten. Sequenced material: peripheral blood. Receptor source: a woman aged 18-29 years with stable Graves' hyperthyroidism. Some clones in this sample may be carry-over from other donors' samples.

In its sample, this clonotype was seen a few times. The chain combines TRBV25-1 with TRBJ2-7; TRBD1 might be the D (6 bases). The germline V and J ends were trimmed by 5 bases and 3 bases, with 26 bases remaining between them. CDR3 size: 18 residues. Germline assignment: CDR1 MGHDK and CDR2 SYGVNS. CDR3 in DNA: TGTGCCAGCAGTCCTGACTTATACCGCAAGGGACAAGTCTACGAGCAGTACTTC. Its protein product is CASSPDLYRKGQVYEQYF.

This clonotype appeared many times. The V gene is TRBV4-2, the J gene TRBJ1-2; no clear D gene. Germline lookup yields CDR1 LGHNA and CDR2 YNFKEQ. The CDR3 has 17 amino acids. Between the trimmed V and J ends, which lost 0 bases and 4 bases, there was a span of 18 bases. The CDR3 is CASSQDRQNRYSYGYTF. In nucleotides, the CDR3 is TGTGCCAGCAGCCAAGACAGGCAGAACAGATATAGCTATGGCTACACCTTC.

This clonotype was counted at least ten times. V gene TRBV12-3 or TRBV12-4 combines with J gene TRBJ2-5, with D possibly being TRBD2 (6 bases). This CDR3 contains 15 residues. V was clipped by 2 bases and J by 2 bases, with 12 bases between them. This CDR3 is CASSLWRAGQETQYF. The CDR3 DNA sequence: TGTGCCAGCAGTTTATGGCGGGCGGGGCAAGAGACCCAGTACTTC.

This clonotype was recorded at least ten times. For the CDR3, the DNA is TGTGCCACTCCCGGGACCACCTTCTACGAGCAGTACTTC. Its protein product is CATPGTTFYEQYF. V gene TRBV6-5 combines with J gene TRBJ2-7; D tentatively reads TRBD1 or TRBD2 (5 bases each). This CDR3 has 13 amino acids. Germline V gene sequence: CDR1 MNHEY, CDR2 SVGAGI. V was cut by 10 bases and J by 3 bases, with 16 bases left in between.

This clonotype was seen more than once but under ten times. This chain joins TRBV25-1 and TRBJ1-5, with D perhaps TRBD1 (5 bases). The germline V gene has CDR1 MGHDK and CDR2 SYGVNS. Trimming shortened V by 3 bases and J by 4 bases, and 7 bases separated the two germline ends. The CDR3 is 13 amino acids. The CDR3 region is CASSDQGNQPQHF. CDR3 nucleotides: TGTGCCAGCAGTGACCAGGGAAATCAGCCCCAGCATTTT.

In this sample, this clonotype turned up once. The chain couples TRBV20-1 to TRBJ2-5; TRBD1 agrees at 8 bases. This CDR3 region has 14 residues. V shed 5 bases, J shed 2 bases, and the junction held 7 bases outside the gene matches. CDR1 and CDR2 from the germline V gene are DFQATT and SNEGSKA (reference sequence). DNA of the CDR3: TGCAGTGCTGAAGCCGGACAGGGACAAGAGACCCAGTACTTC. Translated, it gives CSAEAGQGQETQYF.

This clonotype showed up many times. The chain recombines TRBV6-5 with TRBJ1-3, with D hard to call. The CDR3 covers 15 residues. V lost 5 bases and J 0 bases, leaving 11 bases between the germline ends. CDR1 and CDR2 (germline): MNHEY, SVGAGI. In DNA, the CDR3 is TGTGCCAGCAGTCTACAACCAAGCTCTGGAAACACCATATATTTT. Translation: CASSLQPSSGNTIYF.

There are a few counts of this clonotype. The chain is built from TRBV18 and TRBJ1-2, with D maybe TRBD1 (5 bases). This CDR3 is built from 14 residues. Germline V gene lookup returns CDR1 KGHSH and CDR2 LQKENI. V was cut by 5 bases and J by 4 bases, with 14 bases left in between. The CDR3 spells CASSGTGRSYGYTF. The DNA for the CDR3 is TGTGCCAGCTCAGGTACAGGACGGAGCTATGGCTACACCTTC.

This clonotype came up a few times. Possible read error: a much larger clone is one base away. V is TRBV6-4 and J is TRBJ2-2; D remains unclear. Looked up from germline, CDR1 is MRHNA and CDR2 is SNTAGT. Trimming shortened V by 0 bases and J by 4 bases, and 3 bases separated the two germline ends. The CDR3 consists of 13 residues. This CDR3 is CASSDSSTGELFF. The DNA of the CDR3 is TGTGCCAGCAGTGACTCTAGCACCGGGGAGCTGTTTTTT.

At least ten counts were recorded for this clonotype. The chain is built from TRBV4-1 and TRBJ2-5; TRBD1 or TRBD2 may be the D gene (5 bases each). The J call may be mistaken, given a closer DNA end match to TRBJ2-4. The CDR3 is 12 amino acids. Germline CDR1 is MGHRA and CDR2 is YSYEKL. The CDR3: CASKGPRGIQYF. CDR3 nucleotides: TGCGCCAGCAAGGGGCCCCGGGGCATTCAGTACTTC.

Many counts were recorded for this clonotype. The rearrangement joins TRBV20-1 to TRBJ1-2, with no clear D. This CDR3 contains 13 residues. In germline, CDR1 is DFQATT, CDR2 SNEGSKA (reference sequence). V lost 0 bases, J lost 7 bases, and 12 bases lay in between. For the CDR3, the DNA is TGCAGTGCTAGAGAAGGCCGACTCGGTGGCTACACCTTC. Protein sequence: CSAREGRLGGYTF.

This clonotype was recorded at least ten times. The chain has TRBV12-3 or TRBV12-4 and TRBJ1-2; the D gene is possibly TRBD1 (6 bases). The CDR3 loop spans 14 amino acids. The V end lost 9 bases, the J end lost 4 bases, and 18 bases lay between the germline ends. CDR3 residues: CASRYGGVGYGYTF. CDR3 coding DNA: TGTGCCAGTCGTTACGGGGGCGTCGGCTATGGCTACACCTTC.

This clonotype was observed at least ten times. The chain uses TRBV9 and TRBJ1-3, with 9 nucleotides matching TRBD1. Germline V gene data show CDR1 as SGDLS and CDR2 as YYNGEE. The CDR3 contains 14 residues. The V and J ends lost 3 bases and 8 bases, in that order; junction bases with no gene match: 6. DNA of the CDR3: TGTGCCAGCAGCGCCGACAGGGGGACGGACACCATATATTTT. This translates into CASSADRGTDTIYF.

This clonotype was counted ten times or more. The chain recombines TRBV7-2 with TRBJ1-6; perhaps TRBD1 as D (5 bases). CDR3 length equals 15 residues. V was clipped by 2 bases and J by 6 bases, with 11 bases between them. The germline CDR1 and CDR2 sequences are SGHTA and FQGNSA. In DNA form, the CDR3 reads TGTGCCAGCAGCTTACGGGGGAAGTCTAATTCACCCCTCCACTTT. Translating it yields CASSLRGKSNSPLHF.

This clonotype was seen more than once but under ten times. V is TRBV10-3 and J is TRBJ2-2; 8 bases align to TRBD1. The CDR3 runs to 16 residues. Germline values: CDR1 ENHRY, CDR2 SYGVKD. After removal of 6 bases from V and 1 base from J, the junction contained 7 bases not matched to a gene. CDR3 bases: TGTGCCATCAGCACATCCGGGACAGGGAACACCGGGGAGCTGTTTTTT. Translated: CAISTSGTGNTGELFF.

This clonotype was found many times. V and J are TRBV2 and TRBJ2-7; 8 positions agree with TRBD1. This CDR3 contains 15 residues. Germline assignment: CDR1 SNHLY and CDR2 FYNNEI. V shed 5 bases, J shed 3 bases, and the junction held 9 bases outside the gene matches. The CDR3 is CASSLTWTGSYEQYF. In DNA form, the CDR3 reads TGTGCCAGCAGTCTCACTTGGACAGGGAGCTACGAGCAGTACTTC.

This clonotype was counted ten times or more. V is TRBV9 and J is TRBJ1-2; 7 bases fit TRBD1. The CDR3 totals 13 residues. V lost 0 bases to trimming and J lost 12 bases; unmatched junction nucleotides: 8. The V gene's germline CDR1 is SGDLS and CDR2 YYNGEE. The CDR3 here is CASSVVETGSHTF. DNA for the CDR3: TGTGCCAGCAGCGTAGTTGAGACAGGGTCCCACACCTTC. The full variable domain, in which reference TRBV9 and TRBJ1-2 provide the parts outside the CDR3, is DSGVTQTPKHLITATGQRVTLRCSPRSGDLSVYWYQQSLDQGLQFLIQYYNGEERAKGNILERFSAQQFPDLHSELNLSSLELGDSALYFCASSVVETGSHTFGSGTRLTVV.

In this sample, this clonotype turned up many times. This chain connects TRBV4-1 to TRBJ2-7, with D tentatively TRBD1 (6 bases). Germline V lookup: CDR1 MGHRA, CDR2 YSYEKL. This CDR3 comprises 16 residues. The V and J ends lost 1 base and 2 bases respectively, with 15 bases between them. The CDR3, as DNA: TGCGCCAGCAGCCAAGGGGGGCGGTACCCTCCCTACGAGCAGTACTTC. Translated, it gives CASSQGGRYPPYEQYF.

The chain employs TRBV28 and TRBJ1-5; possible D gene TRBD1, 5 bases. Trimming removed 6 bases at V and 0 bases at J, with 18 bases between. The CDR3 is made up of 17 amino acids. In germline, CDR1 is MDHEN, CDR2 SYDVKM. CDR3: CASSRLRDVYSNQPQHF. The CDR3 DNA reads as TGTGCCAGCAGCCGGCTCCGGGACGTTTATAGCAATCAGCCCCAGCATTTT.

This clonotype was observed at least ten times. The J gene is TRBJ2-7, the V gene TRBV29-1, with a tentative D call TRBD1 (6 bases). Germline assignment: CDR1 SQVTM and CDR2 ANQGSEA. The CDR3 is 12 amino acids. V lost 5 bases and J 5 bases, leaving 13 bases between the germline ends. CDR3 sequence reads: CSVRLQGNEQYF. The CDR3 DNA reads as TGCAGCGTTCGCCTACAGGGAAACGAGCAGTACTTC.

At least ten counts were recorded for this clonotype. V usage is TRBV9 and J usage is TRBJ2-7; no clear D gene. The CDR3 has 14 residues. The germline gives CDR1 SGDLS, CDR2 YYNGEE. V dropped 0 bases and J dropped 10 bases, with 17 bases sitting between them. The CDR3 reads CASSVASNQPEQYF. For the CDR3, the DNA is TGTGCCAGCAGCGTAGCTAGTAATCAGCCCGAACAGTACTTC. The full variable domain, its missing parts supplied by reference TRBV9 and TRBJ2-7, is DSGVTQTPKHLITATGQRVTLRCSPRSGDLSVYWYQQSLDQGLQFLIQYYNGEERAKGNILERFSAQQFPDLHSELNLSSLELGDSALYFCASSVASNQPEQYFGPGTRLTVT.

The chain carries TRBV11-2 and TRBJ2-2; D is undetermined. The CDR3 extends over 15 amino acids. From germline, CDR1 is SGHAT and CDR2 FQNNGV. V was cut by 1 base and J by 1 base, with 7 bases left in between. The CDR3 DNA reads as TGTGCCAGCAGCTTAGCTTGGGGGAACACCGGGGAGCTGTTTTTT. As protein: CASSLAWGNTGELFF.

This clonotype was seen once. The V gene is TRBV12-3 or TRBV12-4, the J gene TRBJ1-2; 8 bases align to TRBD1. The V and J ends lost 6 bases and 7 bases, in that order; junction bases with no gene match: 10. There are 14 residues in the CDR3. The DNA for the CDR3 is TGTGCCAGCAGCCGTCTAACAGGGGGTGGTGGCTACACCTTC. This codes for CASSRLTGGGGYTF.

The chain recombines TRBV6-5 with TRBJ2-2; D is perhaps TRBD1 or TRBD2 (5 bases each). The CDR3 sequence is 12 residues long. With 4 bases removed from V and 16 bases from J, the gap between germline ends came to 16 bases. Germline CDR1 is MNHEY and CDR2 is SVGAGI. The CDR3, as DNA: TGTGCCAGCAGTTCGGCCCGGGACCGGTGGTTTTTT. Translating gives CASSSARDRWFF.